The T cell receptor (beta chain) under discussion was sequenced for a study of T cell responses to AZD1222 COVID-19 vaccine. Study context: Some second doses came at about 4 weeks and others at about 12 weeks; these were pooled.

The germline gives CDR1 SNHLY, CDR2 FYNNEI. This CDR3 is built from 12 residues. The germline V and J ends were trimmed by 5 bases and 2 bases, with 7 bases remaining between them. Here immunoSEQ multiplex PCR was the method, and the copy in TCRdb shows in-frame clones only, minus some. The data show around 95,000 clones, around nine tenths seen once. The study, taken as a whole, reports: CD4 TCRs associated with vaccination spanned spike, dominating at 160-218 and 743-854. Clonal diversity was possibly underestimated, and the donors were mostly white British, with more females. Only 5 or 6 people who got AZD1222 tested seropositive at baseline.

Regarding this clone: The target antigen is unknown.

The sequence was obtained from an adult in good health. The V gene is TRBV2, the J gene TRBJ2-7; D gene unclear. The sequencing here drew on peripheral blood, taken on day 0 of AZD1222 vaccination. The CDR3 DNA reads TGTGCCAGCAGTCTCACAGCCTACGAGCAGTACTTC. It codes for CASSLTAYEQYF.